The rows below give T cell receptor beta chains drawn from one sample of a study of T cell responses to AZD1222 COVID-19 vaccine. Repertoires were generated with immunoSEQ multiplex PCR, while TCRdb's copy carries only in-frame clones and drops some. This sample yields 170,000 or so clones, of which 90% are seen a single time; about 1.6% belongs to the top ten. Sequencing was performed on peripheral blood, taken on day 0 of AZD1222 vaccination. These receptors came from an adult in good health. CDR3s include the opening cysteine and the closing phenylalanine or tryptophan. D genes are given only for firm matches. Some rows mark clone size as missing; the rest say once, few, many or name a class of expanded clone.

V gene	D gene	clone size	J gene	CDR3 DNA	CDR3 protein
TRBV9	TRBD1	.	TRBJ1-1	TGTGCCAGCAGCGCTAGGGACAGCTCCCTTCTGAACACTGAAGCTTTCTTT	CASSARDSSLLNTEAFF
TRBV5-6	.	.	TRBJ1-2	TGTGCCAGCAGCGTACAGGTTAATAGTGGCTACACCTTC	CASSVQVNSGYTF
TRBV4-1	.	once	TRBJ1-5	TGCGCCAGAGGGAAGGGAGGCAATCAGCCCCAGCATTTT	CARGKGGNQPQHF
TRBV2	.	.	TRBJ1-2	TGTGCCAGCAACCTGGGACCGATTAACTATGGCTACACCTTC	CASNLGPINYGYTF
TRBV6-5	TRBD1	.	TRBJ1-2	TGTGCCAGCAGACGACAGGGGGCGCGAAAAGGCTACACCTTC	CASRRQGARKGYTF
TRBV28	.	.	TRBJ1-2	TGTGCCAGCAACCTGGAGAGGGAAGATGGCTACACCTTC	CASNLEREDGYTF
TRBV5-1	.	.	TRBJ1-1	TGCGCCAGCAGCCCCCCCTCACAGAACACTGAAGCTTTCTTT	CASSPPSQNTEAFF
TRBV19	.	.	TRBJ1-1	TGTGCCAGTAGTATAGTCCCAAACACTGAAGCTTTCTTT	CASSIVPNTEAFF
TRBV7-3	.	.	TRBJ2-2	TGTGCCAGCAGCTTAAACCCGAACACCGGGGAGCTGTTTTTT	CASSLNPNTGELFF
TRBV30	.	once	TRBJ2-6	TGTGCCTGGAACTCCCCCCCCTCTGGGGCCAACGTCCTGACTTTC	CAWNSPPSGANVLTF
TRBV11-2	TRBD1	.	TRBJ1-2	TGTGCCAGCAGCCTGGACAGGGCCGAGGGCTACACCTTC	CASSLDRAEGYTF
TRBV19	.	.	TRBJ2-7	TGTGCCAGTAGTATATCTGGGGCCTCCTACGAGCAGTACTTC	CASSISGASYEQYF
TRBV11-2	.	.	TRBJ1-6	TGTGCCAGCAGCTCACTAGGGGGAGGGACGGGCAATTCACCCCTCCACTTT	CASSSLGGGTGNSPLHF
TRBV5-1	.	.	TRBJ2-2	TGCGCCAGCAGTTCCGACGGATCCTCGAACACCGGGGAGCTGTTTTTT	CASSSDGSSNTGELFF
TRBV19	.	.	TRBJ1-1	TGTGCCAGTAGCCGATCAGGCACTGAAGCTTTCTTT	CASSRSGTEAFF
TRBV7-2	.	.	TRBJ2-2	TGTGCCACACCATCAACAGGGAGTCCCCCCAGCGGGGAGCTGTTTTTT	CATPSTGSPPSGELFF
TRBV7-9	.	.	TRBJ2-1	TGTGCCAGCAGCTTAGTTGGTGGCGGGGACCTCTCCTACAATGAGCAGTTCTTC	CASSLVGGGDLSYNEQFF
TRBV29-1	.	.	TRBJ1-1	TGCAGCGTTGAAGATTTATTAGGGGCTTGGGGCACTGAAGCTTTCTTT	CSVEDLLGAWGTEAFF
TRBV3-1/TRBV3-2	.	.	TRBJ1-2	TGTGCCAGCAGCCAAAGGTTACCGGGATATGGCTACACCTTC	CASSQRLPGYGYTF
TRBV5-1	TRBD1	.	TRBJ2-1	TGCGCCAGCAGCTTGGGGACAGGGAGGAATGAGCAGTTCTTC	CASSLGTGRNEQFF
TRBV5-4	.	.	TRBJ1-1	TGTGCCAGCAGCTCCCCGTCTGGAGCAGCCTCTGGCACTGAAGCTTTCTTT	CASSSPSGAASGTEAFF
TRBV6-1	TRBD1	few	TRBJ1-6	TGTGCCAGCAGTGAAGGGACAGGGGGTTCACCCCTCCACTTT	CASSEGTGGSPLHF
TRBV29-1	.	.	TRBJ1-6	TGCAGCGTTGCTACAGGAGCTAATTCACCCCTCCACTTT	CSVATGANSPLHF
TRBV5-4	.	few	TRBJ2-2	TGTGCCAGCAGCTTGGCTAGAACGGGCACGAACACCGGGGAGCTGTTTTTT	CASSLARTGTNTGELFF
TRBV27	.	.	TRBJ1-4	TGTGCCAGCAGTTTTTTAGGGACCGCTAATGAAAAACTGTTTTTT	CASSFLGTANEKLFF
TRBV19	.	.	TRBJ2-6	TGTGCCAGTAGATTACGGGCCTCTGGGGCCAACGTCCTGACTTTC	CASRLRASGANVLTF
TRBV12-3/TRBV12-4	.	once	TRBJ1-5	TGTGCCAGCAGAGAGAGCAGCAATCAGCCCCAGCATTTT	CASRESSNQPQHF
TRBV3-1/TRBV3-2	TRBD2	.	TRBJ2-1	TGTGCCAGCAGCCAAGTCGGCGGGGGTCTGACTGAGCAGTTCTTC	CASSQVGGGLTEQFF
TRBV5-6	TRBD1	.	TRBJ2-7	TGTGCCAGCAGCTTTGGGACAGCCGGAGTGGGGCAGTACTTC	CASSFGTAGVGQYF
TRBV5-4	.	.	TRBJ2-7	TGTGCCAGCAGCTTGGGTCGCAGCTACGAGCAGTACTTC	CASSLGRSYEQYF
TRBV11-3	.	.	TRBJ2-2	TGTGCCAGCAGCTTGGTACCTTCTAACCCCTACACCGGGGAGCTGTTTTTT	CASSLVPSNPYTGELFF
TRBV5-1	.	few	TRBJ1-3	TGCGCCAGCAGCTTGGAGAACTTCCCTGGAAACACCATATATTTT	CASSLENFPGNTIYF
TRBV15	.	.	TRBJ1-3	TGTGCCACCAGCAGGAATGATGGGCGGACAGCCACTGGAAACACCATATATTTT	CATSRNDGRTATGNTIYF
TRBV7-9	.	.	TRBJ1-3	TGTGCCAGCAGCTTAACTGGGGTTGGAAACACCATATATTTT	CASSLTGVGNTIYF
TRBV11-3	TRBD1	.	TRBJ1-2	TGTGCCAGCAGCCTGGGACAGAGGACTACCACCTTC	CASSLGQRTTTF
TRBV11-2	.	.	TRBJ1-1	TGTGCCAGCAGCTTAGCTAGGGCTGAAGCTTTCTTT	CASSLARAEAFF
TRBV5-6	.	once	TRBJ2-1	TGTGCCAGCAGCTTGACAGATTACAATGAGCAGTTCTTC	CASSLTDYNEQFF
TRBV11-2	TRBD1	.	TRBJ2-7	TGTGCCAGCAGCCCCTCCGGCGGGACAGGGTCGTACGAGCAGTACTTC	CASSPSGGTGSYEQYF
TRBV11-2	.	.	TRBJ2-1	TGTGCCAGCAGCTTAGTCCATGAGGGAGGTGAGCAGTTCTTC	CASSLVHEGGEQFF
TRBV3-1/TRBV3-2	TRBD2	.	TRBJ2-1	TGTGCCAGCAGCCAAGATCTAGCGGGGGGGCCAGGGGATGAGCAGTTCTTC	CASSQDLAGGPGDEQFF
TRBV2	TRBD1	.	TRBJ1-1	TGTGCCAGCAGTGCCCTAACAGGGGGGAACACTGAAGCTTTCTTT	CASSALTGGNTEAFF
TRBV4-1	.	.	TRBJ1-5	TGCGCCAGCAGCCAAGATAGCGTAAAGCAGCCCCAGCATTTT	CASSQDSVKQPQHF
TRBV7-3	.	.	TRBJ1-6	TGTGCCAGCAGCTTAAGTGGGGGCCTATATTCACCCCTCCACTTT	CASSLSGGLYSPLHF
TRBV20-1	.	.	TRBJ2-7	TGCAGTGCCAGGACAGCCTACGAGCAGTACTTC	CSARTAYEQYF
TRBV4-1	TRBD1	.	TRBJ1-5	TGCGCCAGCAGCCCCGGAAGGACAGGAGATCAGCCCCAGCATTTT	CASSPGRTGDQPQHF
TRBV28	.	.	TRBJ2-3	TGTGCCAGCAGTTTCAAGGGATCAGATACGCAGTATTTT	CASSFKGSDTQYF
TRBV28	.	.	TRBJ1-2	TGTGCCTCATCAGGGGAAAACTGGGGCTATGGCTACACCTTC	CASSGENWGYGYTF
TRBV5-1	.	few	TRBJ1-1	TGCGCCAGCAGCCGCGCAGGGAAAATGAACACTGAAGCTTTCTTT	CASSRAGKMNTEAFF
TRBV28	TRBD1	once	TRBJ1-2	TGTGCCAGCAGCCTGACAGGGGCTAACTATGGCTACACCTTC	CASSLTGANYGYTF
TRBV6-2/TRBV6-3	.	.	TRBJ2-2	TGTGCCAGCAGTTCCTCTAGGGTGAACACCGGGGAGCTGTTTTTT	CASSSSRVNTGELFF
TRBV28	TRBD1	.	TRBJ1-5	TGTGCCAGCAGTTTTGGGCAGGGGGTTTTGGTGCCCCAGCATTTT	CASSFGQGVLVPQHF
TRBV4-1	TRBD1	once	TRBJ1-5	TGCGCCAGCAGCCAAGGACAGGGTCCACGCAATCAGCCCCAGCATTTT	CASSQGQGPRNQPQHF
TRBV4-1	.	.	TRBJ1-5	TGCGCCAGCAGAGCGAACCACAGGGAGTTGAGAAATCAGCCCCAGCATTTT	CASRANHRELRNQPQHF
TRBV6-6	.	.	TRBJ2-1	TGTGCCAGCAGCGGCGAGGGCGGGGTATACAATGAGCAGTTCTTC	CASSGEGGVYNEQFF
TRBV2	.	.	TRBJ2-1	TGTGCCAGCAATCGAGGGCTCAACTCCTACAATGAGCAGTTCTTC	CASNRGLNSYNEQFF